This T cell receptor beta chain was recovered during a study of post-analysis software for immune sequencing data. Whole-study results and caveats: Roughly five TRBV segments, including TRBV5-6, TRBV5-1 and TRBV20-1, were more frequent in patients than controls. When compared against controls, multiple sclerosis patients showed significantly lower normalized Chao1 diversity.

cDNA libraries of TCR beta carried unique molecular identifiers. From approximately 1 to 10 million T cells, 400,000 to 550,000 cDNA molecules were obtained. TCRdb itself ran the PCR reads through MiXCR, one entry per CDR3 protein. The sample records some 260,000 distinct CDR3 sequences, 35% to 40% being singletons. Trimming removed 4 bases from V and 4 bases from J; junction bases left unmatched: 5. Germline loops: CDR1 SGHRS, CDR2 YFSETQ. This CDR3 comprises 15 residues. The sample holds a few counts of this clonotype. The antigen remains unidentified. Sequenced: blood. The sequence was obtained from a girl under 18 with multiple sclerosis. The rearrangement links TRBV5-1 to TRBJ1-1; 12 nucleotides align to TRBD1. DNA for the CDR3: TGCGCCAGCAGCCCGGGGGACAGGGGGCCCACTGAAGCTTTCTTT. Its translation: CASSPGDRGPTEAFF. Based on the CDR3 plus reference TRBV5-1 and TRBJ1-1, the full variable domain is KAGVTQTPRYLIKTRGQQVTLSCSPISGHRSVSWYQQTPGQGLQFLFEYFSETQRNKGNFPGRFSGRQFSNSRSEMNVSTLELGDSALYLCASSPGDRGPTEAFFGQGTRLTVV.